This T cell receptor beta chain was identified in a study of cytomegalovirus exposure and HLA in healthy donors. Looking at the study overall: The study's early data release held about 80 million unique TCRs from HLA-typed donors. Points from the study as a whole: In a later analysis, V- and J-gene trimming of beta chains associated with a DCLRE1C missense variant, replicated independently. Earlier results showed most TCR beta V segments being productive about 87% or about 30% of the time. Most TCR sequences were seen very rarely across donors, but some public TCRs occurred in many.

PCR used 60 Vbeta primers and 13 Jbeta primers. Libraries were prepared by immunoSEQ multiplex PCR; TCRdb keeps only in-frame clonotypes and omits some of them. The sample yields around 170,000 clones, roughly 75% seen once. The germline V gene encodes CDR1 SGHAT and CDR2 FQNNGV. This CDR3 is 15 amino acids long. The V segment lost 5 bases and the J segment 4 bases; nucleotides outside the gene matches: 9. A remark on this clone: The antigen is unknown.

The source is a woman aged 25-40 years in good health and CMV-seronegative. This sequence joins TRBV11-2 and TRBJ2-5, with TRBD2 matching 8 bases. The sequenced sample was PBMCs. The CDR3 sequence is CASSAVGLAGETQYF. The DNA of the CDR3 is TGTGCCAGCAGCGCCGTCGGACTAGCAGGAGAGACCCAGTACTTC.